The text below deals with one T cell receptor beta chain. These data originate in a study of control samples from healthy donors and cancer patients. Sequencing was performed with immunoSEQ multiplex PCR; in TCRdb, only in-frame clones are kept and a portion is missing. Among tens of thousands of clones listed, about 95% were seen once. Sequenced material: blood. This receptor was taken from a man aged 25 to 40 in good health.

The chain's CDR3 is CASSETERLGTNEKLFF. The DNA of the CDR3 is TGCGCCAGCAGTGAGACCGAAAGATTAGGGACTAATGAAAAACTGTTTTTT. The chain uses TRBV10-2 and TRBJ1-4; no firm D call. Trimming pared 2 bases from V and 2 bases from J, leaving 15 bases between. Germline V CDR1 and CDR2: WSHSY, SAAADI. The CDR3 extends over 17 amino acids.